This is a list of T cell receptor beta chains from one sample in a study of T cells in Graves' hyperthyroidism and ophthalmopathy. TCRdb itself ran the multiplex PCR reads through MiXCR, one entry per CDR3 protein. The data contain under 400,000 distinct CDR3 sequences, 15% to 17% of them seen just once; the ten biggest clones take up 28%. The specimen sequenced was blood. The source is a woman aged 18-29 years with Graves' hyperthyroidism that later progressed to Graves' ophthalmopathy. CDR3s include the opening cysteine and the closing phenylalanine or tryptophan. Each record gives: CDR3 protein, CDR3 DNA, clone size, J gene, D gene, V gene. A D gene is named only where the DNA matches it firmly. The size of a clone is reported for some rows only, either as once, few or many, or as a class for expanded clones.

CDR3aa: CSARAVTSYEQYF; CDR3nt: TGCAGTGCTAGAGCAGTGACGTCCTACGAGCAGTACTTC; abundance: many; j_gene: TRBJ2-7; d_gene: .; v_gene: TRBV20-1
CDR3aa: CASSLRASGEASSGANVLTF; CDR3nt: TGTGCCAGCAGCTTAAGGGCGAGCGGGGAAGCTTCATCTGGGGCCAACGTCCTGACTTTC; abundance: .; j_gene: TRBJ2-6; d_gene: TRBD2; v_gene: TRBV7-8
CDR3aa: CAWSGSNQPQHF; CDR3nt: TGTGCCTGGAGTGGCAGCAATCAGCCCCAGCATTTT; abundance: many; j_gene: TRBJ1-5; d_gene: .; v_gene: TRBV30
CDR3aa: CASSQDGGGWQKLFF; CDR3nt: TGCGCCAGCAGCCAAGATGGGGGGGGCTGGCAAAAACTGTTTTTT; abundance: many; j_gene: TRBJ1-4; d_gene: .; v_gene: TRBV4-1
CDR3aa: CASRTGQGNEQYF; CDR3nt: TGTGCCAGCAGGACGGGACAGGGAAACGAGCAGTACTTC; abundance: many; j_gene: TRBJ2-7; d_gene: TRBD1; v_gene: TRBV28
CDR3aa: CASSSQGGDEQYF; CDR3nt: TGTGCCAGCAGCTCGCAGGGGGGAGACGAGCAGTACTTC; abundance: many; j_gene: TRBJ2-7; d_gene: .; v_gene: TRBV7-2
CDR3aa: CASSLWASLETQYF; CDR3nt: TGTGCCAGCAGTTTATGGGCCAGCTTAGAGACCCAGTACTTC; abundance: .; j_gene: TRBJ2-5; d_gene: .; v_gene: TRBV28
CDR3aa: CASSLTGRIYGYTF; CDR3nt: TGTGCCAGCAGCTTGACCGGACGGATCTATGGCTACACCTTC; abundance: many; j_gene: TRBJ1-2; d_gene: .; v_gene: TRBV7-8
CDR3aa: CSAGGPNTDTQYF; CDR3nt: TGCAGTGCTGGTGGGCCGAACACAGATACGCAGTATTTT; abundance: .; j_gene: TRBJ2-3; d_gene: .; v_gene: TRBV20-1
CDR3aa: CASSHTGTGESGELFF; CDR3nt: TGTGCCAGCAGCCATACCGGGACAGGGGAGTCCGGGGAGCTGTTTTTT; abundance: many; j_gene: TRBJ2-2; d_gene: TRBD1; v_gene: TRBV3-1
CDR3aa: CASSEPGISYNEQFF; CDR3nt: TGTGCCAGCAGTGAACCGGGGATATCCTACAATGAGCAGTTCTTC; abundance: many; j_gene: TRBJ2-1; d_gene: .; v_gene: TRBV25-1
CDR3aa: CASMEGRHGYTF; CDR3nt: TGTGCCAGCATGGAGGGACGCCATGGCTACACCTTC; abundance: many; j_gene: TRBJ1-2; d_gene: .; v_gene: TRBV6-1
CDR3aa: CSAREKRTDFLGGLYEQYF; CDR3nt: TGCAGTGCTAGAGAAAAGCGTACGGATTTTTTGGGGGGCTTATACGAGCAGTACTTC; abundance: few; j_gene: TRBJ2-7; d_gene: .; v_gene: TRBV20-1
CDR3aa: CASSSRTDGGYEQYF; CDR3nt: TGTGCCAGCAGCTCGCGGACTGACGGGGGCTACGAGCAGTACTTC; abundance: many; j_gene: TRBJ2-7; d_gene: .; v_gene: TRBV13
CDR3aa: CASSLGQWYGYTF; CDR3nt: TGTGCCAGCAGCTTGGGGCAGTGGTATGGCTACACCTTC; abundance: .; j_gene: TRBJ1-2; d_gene: .; v_gene: TRBV7-9
CDR3aa: CASSLRGLAGGTDTQYF; CDR3nt: TGTGCCAGCAGCTTAAGGGGACTAGCGGGGGGTACAGATACGCAGTATTTT; abundance: few; j_gene: TRBJ2-3; d_gene: TRBD2; v_gene: TRBV7-9
CDR3aa: CASSLVGGREPQHF; CDR3nt: TGTGCCAGCAGCTTAGTTGGCGGTAGAGAGCCCCAGCATTTT; abundance: many; j_gene: TRBJ1-5; d_gene: .; v_gene: TRBV7-8
CDR3aa: CSVGTGFNQPQHF; CDR3nt: TGCAGCGTTGGGACAGGCTTTAATCAGCCCCAGCATTTT; abundance: many; j_gene: TRBJ1-5; d_gene: TRBD1; v_gene: TRBV29-1
CDR3aa: CASSLVGGGSTDTQYF; CDR3nt: TGTGCCAGCAGCTTAGTTGGGGGCGGGAGCACAGATACGCAGTATTTT; abundance: many; j_gene: TRBJ2-3; d_gene: .; v_gene: TRBV7-9
CDR3aa: CASSPAGTSGSTDTQYF; CDR3nt: TGTGCCAGCAGCCCAGCCGGGACTAGCGGGAGTACAGATACGCAGTATTTT; abundance: many; j_gene: TRBJ2-3; d_gene: TRBD2; v_gene: TRBV7-9
CDR3aa: CASSSPLPGGVSYEQYF; CDR3nt: TGTGCCAGCAGTTCACCCCTTCCGGGGGGCGTCTCCTACGAGCAGTACTTC; abundance: .; j_gene: TRBJ2-7; d_gene: .; v_gene: TRBV28
CDR3aa: CASSLWTGGRITTEAFF; CDR3nt: TGTGCCAGCAGTTTATGGACAGGGGGGCGGATAACAACTGAAGCTTTCTTT; abundance: many; j_gene: TRBJ1-1; d_gene: TRBD1; v_gene: TRBV27
CDR3aa: CATGTGGNSGANVLTF; CDR3nt: TGCGCAACAGGGACAGGGGGTAACTCTGGGGCCAACGTCCTGACTTTC; abundance: many; j_gene: TRBJ2-6; d_gene: TRBD1; v_gene: TRBV28
CDR3aa: CASSFFRGAGIFGALHF; CDR3nt: TGTGCCAGCAGTTTCTTTCGGGGGGCAGGTATATTTGGAGCCCTCCACTTT; abundance: many; j_gene: TRBJ1-6; d_gene: .; v_gene: TRBV28
CDR3aa: CASTPRRGNQPQHF; CDR3nt: TGTGCCAGTACTCCCCGAAGGGGCAATCAGCCCCAGCATTTT; abundance: .; j_gene: TRBJ1-5; d_gene: .; v_gene: TRBV19
CDR3aa: CASSSPGLAGTDTQYF; CDR3nt: TGCGCCAGCAGCTCGCCGGGACTAGCGGGAACAGATACGCAGTATTTT; abundance: many; j_gene: TRBJ2-3; d_gene: TRBD2; v_gene: TRBV5-1
CDR3aa: CASSLSSTGYSIFYEQYF; CDR3nt: TGTGCCAGCAGTTTATCGAGTACAGGGTACTCTATCTTCTACGAGCAGTACTTC; abundance: many; j_gene: TRBJ2-7; d_gene: .; v_gene: TRBV27
CDR3aa: CASSGLGTEAFF; CDR3nt: TGTGCCAGCAGTGGCTTGGGGACTGAAGCTTTCTTT; abundance: many; j_gene: TRBJ1-1; d_gene: .; v_gene: TRBV2
CDR3aa: CASSIGQGGTDTQYF; CDR3nt: TGTGCCAGCAGTATTGGACAGGGAGGCACAGATACGCAGTATTTT; abundance: .; j_gene: TRBJ2-3; d_gene: TRBD1; v_gene: TRBV6-9
CDR3aa: CASSLLGSDTQYF; CDR3nt: TGTGCCAGCAGCCTCTTAGGGTCAGATACGCAGTATTTT; abundance: many; j_gene: TRBJ2-3; d_gene: .; v_gene: TRBV7-2
CDR3aa: CAWSVAGLSDTEAFF; CDR3nt: TGTGCCTGGAGTGTAGCAGGGTTGTCGGACACTGAAGCTTTCTTT; abundance: .; j_gene: TRBJ1-1; d_gene: .; v_gene: TRBV30
CDR3aa: CASSLDSNSHNEQFF; CDR3nt: TGTGCCAGCAGCTTAGACTCCAACAGTCACAATGAGCAGTTCTTC; abundance: many; j_gene: TRBJ2-1; d_gene: .; v_gene: TRBV7-2
CDR3aa: CASSQSTGYEQFF; CDR3nt: TGCGCCAGCAGCCAATCGACAGGGTATGAGCAGTTCTTC; abundance: .; j_gene: TRBJ2-1; d_gene: TRBD1; v_gene: TRBV4-1
CDR3aa: CASSTGLAAIHQETQYF; CDR3nt: TGTGCCAGCAGCACCGGACTAGCGGCAATCCACCAAGAGACCCAGTACTTC; abundance: .; j_gene: TRBJ2-5; d_gene: TRBD2; v_gene: TRBV5-8
CDR3aa: CASGGLGLDTQYF; CDR3nt: TGCGCCAGCGGAGGACTTGGGTTGGATACGCAGTATTTT; abundance: many; j_gene: TRBJ2-3; d_gene: .; v_gene: TRBV5-1
CDR3aa: CASSQPRGRITEAFF; CDR3nt: TGTGCCAGCAGTCAACCCCGGGGGCGGATCACTGAAGCTTTCTTT; abundance: many; j_gene: TRBJ1-1; d_gene: .; v_gene: TRBV28
CDR3aa: CSADGLAGEQETQYF; CDR3nt: TGCAGTGCTGACGGACTAGCGGGAGAACAAGAGACCCAGTACTTC; abundance: many; j_gene: TRBJ2-5; d_gene: TRBD2; v_gene: TRBV20-1
CDR3aa: CASHRGVDTGELFF; CDR3nt: TGTGCCAGCCATCGGGGGGTGGACACCGGGGAGCTGTTTTTT; abundance: .; j_gene: TRBJ2-2; d_gene: TRBD2; v_gene: TRBV13
CDR3aa: CASSPTSGVNNEQFF; CDR3nt: TGTGCCAGCAGTCCGACTAGCGGGGTGAATAATGAGCAGTTCTTC; abundance: many; j_gene: TRBJ2-1; d_gene: TRBD2; v_gene: TRBV6-1
CDR3aa: CASSQDAGDGETQYF; CDR3nt: TGCGCCAGCAGCCAAGATGCAGGGGACGGCGAGACCCAGTACTTC; abundance: .; j_gene: TRBJ2-5; d_gene: .; v_gene: TRBV4-3
CDR3aa: CSADYGITDTQYF; CDR3nt: TGCAGTGCTGACTATGGGATCACAGATACGCAGTATTTT; abundance: many; j_gene: TRBJ2-3; d_gene: .; v_gene: TRBV20-1
CDR3aa: CASTTNSGSGANVLTF; CDR3nt: TGTGCCAGTACCACAAATTCCGGATCTGGGGCCAACGTCCTGACTTTC; abundance: few; j_gene: TRBJ2-6; d_gene: .; v_gene: TRBV19
CDR3aa: CASSGPGQFYEQYF; CDR3nt: TGTGCCAGCAGCGGGCCGGGACAGTTCTACGAGCAGTACTTC; abundance: few; j_gene: TRBJ2-7; d_gene: TRBD1; v_gene: TRBV5-6
CDR3aa: CASSLGGQSINRPQHF; CDR3nt: TGCGCCAGCAGCTTGGGTGGACAGTCTATCAATCGGCCCCAGCATTTT; abundance: few; j_gene: TRBJ1-5; d_gene: .; v_gene: TRBV5-1
CDR3aa: CSATPTGNQPQHF; CDR3nt: TGCAGTGCTACGCCGACAGGGAATCAGCCCCAGCATTTT; abundance: many; j_gene: TRBJ1-5; d_gene: TRBD1; v_gene: TRBV20-1
CDR3aa: CASSRDAVEETQYF; CDR3nt: TGTGCCAGCAGCCGAGATGCGGTAGAAGAGACCCAGTACTTC; abundance: .; j_gene: TRBJ2-5; d_gene: .; v_gene: TRBV4-2
CDR3aa: CASSERDGGEGELFF; CDR3nt: TGCGCCAGCAGCGAGCGGGACGGTGGGGAGGGGGAGCTGTTTTTT; abundance: many; j_gene: TRBJ2-2; d_gene: TRBD2; v_gene: TRBV4-1
CDR3aa: CASSQDSVYHYEQYF; CDR3nt: TGTGCCAGCAGCCAAGATTCGGTTTACCACTACGAGCAGTACTTC; abundance: many; j_gene: TRBJ2-7; d_gene: .; v_gene: TRBV3-1
CDR3aa: CSAGENSNQPQHF; CDR3nt: TGCAGTGCGGGGGAAAATAGCAATCAGCCCCAGCATTTT; abundance: .; j_gene: TRBJ1-5; d_gene: .; v_gene: TRBV20-1
CDR3aa: CASSYPLLETQYF; CDR3nt: TGTGCCAGCAGTTACCCCCTTCTGGAGACCCAGTACTTC; abundance: few; j_gene: TRBJ2-5; d_gene: .; v_gene: TRBV6-2/TRBV6-3
CDR3aa: CSAKGQGSNTEAFF; CDR3nt: TGCAGTGCCAAAGGACAGGGGAGTAACACTGAAGCTTTCTTT; abundance: many; j_gene: TRBJ1-1; d_gene: TRBD1; v_gene: TRBV20-1
CDR3aa: CASRLYGTGAVQPQHF; CDR3nt: TGTGCCAGCAGACTCTATGGGACAGGGGCCGTTCAGCCCCAGCATTTT; abundance: few; j_gene: TRBJ1-5; d_gene: TRBD1; v_gene: TRBV12-3/TRBV12-4